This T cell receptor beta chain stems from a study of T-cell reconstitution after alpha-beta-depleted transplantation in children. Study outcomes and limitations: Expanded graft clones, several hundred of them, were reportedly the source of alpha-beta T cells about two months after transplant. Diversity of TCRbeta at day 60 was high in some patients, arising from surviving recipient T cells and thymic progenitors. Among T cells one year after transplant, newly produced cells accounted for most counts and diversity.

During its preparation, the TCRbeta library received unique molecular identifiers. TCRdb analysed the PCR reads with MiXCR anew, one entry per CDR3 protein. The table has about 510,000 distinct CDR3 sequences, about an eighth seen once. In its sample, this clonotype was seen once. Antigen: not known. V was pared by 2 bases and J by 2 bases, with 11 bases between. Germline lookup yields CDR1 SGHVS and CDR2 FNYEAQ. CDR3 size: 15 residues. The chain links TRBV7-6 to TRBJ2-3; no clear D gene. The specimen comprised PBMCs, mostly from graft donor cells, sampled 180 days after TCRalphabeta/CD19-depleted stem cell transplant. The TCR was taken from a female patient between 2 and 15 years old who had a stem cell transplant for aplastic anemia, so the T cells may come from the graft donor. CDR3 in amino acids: CASSLRPADTDTQYF. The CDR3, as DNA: TGTGCCAGCAGCTTACGGCCGGCGGACACAGATACGCAGTATTTT. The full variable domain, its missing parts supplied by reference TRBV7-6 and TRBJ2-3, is GAGVSQSPRYKVTKRGQDVALRCDPISGHVSLYWYRQALGQGPEFLTYFNYEAQQDKSGLPNDRFSAERPEGSISTLTIQRTEQRDSAMYRCASSLRPADTDTQYFGPGTRLTVL.